This T cell receptor beta chain was observed in a study of control samples from healthy donors and cancer patients. The CDR3 is 17 amino acids. CDR1 is MGHRA, CDR2 YSYEKL, per germline. The V and J ends lost 1 base and 3 bases, in that order; junction bases with no gene match: 9. TCRdb's copy holds only in-frame clones and misses some; the assay was immunoSEQ multiplex PCR. The sample includes 84,000 or so clones, 91% of them seen just once. This receptor was identified in a man aged 25 to 40 in good health. The J gene is TRBJ2-7, the V gene TRBV4-1; TRBD1 aligns across 10 bases. Sequences were obtained from blood. The CDR3 region is CASSQGFGGDRGYEQYF. The CDR3 nucleotides are TGCGCCAGCAGCCAAGGATTCGGGGGGGACAGGGGCTACGAGCAGTACTTC.